The rows below give T cell receptor beta chains drawn from one sample of a study of T cell responses to AZD1222 COVID-19 vaccine. This table comes from immunoSEQ multiplex PCR, and its TCRdb copy is limited to in-frame clones, with some not included. In the table there are over 100,000 clones, 70% to 90% of which are singletons. Sequencing was performed on peripheral blood, taken on day 0 of AZD1222 vaccination. Source of these receptors: an adult in good health. Each CDR3 is given with its conserved first and last residue. D genes are given only for firm matches. Size is omitted from some rows. Given values are once, few, many or a class for expanded clones.

>TRBV6-1|TRBJ1-5|.|.
TGTGCCAGCAGTGACCGCCCGAGAGTCCTAAAGGGGTATAGCAATCAGCCCCAGCATTTT
CASSDRPRVLKGYSNQPQHF
>TRBV5-1|TRBJ2-7|.|.
TGCGCCAGCAGCCCAACACGTCAGGGCCACGAGCAGTACTTC
CASSPTRQGHEQYF
>TRBV5-1|TRBJ1-1|.|.
TGCGCCAGCAGCTTGGCTGCGCCCCCGGGGTCTGAAGCTTTCTTT
CASSLAAPPGSEAFF
>TRBV5-1|TRBJ2-1|.|.
TGCGCCAGCAGCTCAGGTGGGGTATACAATGAGCAGTTCTTC
CASSSGGVYNEQFF
>TRBV5-1|TRBJ1-6|.|.
TGCGCCAGCAGCGGCGGCGGCGACCCCTATAATTCACCCCTCCACTTT
CASSGGGDPYNSPLHF
>TRBV7-8|TRBJ1-1|TRBD1|.
TGTGCCAGCAGCTGGGGGACAGGGGCGAACACTGAAGCTTTCTTT
CASSWGTGANTEAFF
>TRBV9|TRBJ2-2|.|.
TGTGCCAGCAGCGTAGCTGGATCGAGGGGCGGGGAGCTGTTTTTT
CASSVAGSRGGELFF
>TRBV6-2/TRBV6-3|TRBJ2-7|.|once
TGTGCCAGCAGTTACTCATCTCTGGACGAGCAGTACTTC
CASSYSSLDEQYF
>TRBV2|TRBJ1-4|.|few
TGTGCCAGCAGTGAGGGGTGGGGGAGTGAAAAACTGTTTTTT
CASSEGWGSEKLFF
>TRBV6-1|TRBJ1-5|.|.
TGTGCCAGCAGTGGCTCGACAGGCTTAGACAATCAGCCCCAGCATTTT
CASSGSTGLDNQPQHF
>TRBV18|TRBJ1-3|.|.
TGTGCCAGCTCACCACCTCATCTCTCTGGAAACACCATATATTTT
CASSPPHLSGNTIYF
>TRBV7-3|TRBJ1-1|TRBD1|.
TGTGCCAGCCTAAAGACAGGGGATAACACTGAAGCTTTCTTT
CASLKTGDNTEAFF